Presented here are 8 T cell receptor beta chains from one specimen sequenced in a study of T cells after yellow fever vaccination. TCRdb analysed the 5' RACE reads with MiXCR anew, one entry per CDR3 protein. The sample lists 130,000 or so distinct CDR3 sequences, roughly 15% occurring once. Sequenced material: CD8+ T cells sorted from PBMCs, taken 5 days after the yellow fever booster vaccination. The receptors come from a man younger than 30 who received the YFV17D yellow fever vaccine.

This clonotype appeared a few times. V usage is TRBV12-3 or TRBV12-4 and J usage is TRBJ2-1; perhaps TRBD1 as D (5 bases). This CDR3 comprises 12 residues. V lost 6 bases to trimming and J lost 8 bases, with 11 bases between them. The DNA of the CDR3 is TGTGCCAGCAGGGCGGACATCCATGAGCAGTTCTTC. Its protein product is CASRADIHEQFF.

This clonotype showed up many times. The chain combines TRBV27 with TRBJ2-7; 9 positions agree with TRBD1. Trimming cost V 6 bases and J 4 bases; bases outside gene matches: 4. The CDR3 sequence is 13 residues long. CDR1 is MNHEY and CDR2 is SMNVEV in the germline V gene (reference sequence). This chain's CDR3 is CASSQTGGYEQYF. The CDR3 coding sequence is TGTGCCAGCAGCCAGACAGGGGGTTACGAGCAGTACTTC.

In its sample, this clonotype was seen a few times. The J gene is TRBJ2-1, the V gene TRBV11-3, with a possible D match to TRBD1 (5 bases). The CDR3 spans 13 residues. Germline CDR1 and CDR2: SGHNT and YENEEA. Trimming removed 1 base from V and 10 bases from J, with 11 bases in between. CDR3 in amino acids: CASSLGTPQEQFF. The CDR3, as DNA: TGTGCCAGCAGCTTAGGGACACCGCAGGAGCAGTTCTTC. The full variable domain, in which reference TRBV11-3 and TRBJ2-1 provide the parts outside the CDR3, is EAGVVQSPRYKIIEKKQPVAFWCNPISGHNTLYWYLQNLGQGPELLIRYENEEAVDDSQLPKDRFSAERLKGVDSTLKIQPAELGDSAVYLCASSLGTPQEQFFGPGTRLTVL.

The chain carries TRBV7-6 and TRBJ1-5; D gene uncertain. V was shortened by 1 base and J by 7 bases, with 11 bases between the two germline ends. Germline CDR1 and CDR2: SGHVS and FNYEAQ. The CDR3 is 14 amino acids. CDR3 sequence (DNA): TGTGCCAGCAGCTTAGGTGGCTTGGTGCAGCCCCAGCATTTT. Encoded protein: CASSLGGLVQPQHF.

The genes are TRBV4-3 and TRBJ2-1; 8 bases are shared with TRBD2. The V and J ends lost 2 bases and 15 bases, in that order; junction bases with no gene match: 24. The CDR3 has 18 residues. CDR1 and CDR2 (germline): LGHNA, YSLEER. The chain's CDR3 is CASSQRHPLSRGAGVGFF. In nucleotides, the CDR3 is TGCGCCAGCAGCCAACGACATCCGCTCTCGCGGGGGGCCGGTGTAGGGTTCTTC.

This clonotype has just a few counts. The chain uses TRBV6-6 and TRBJ2-7; TRBD2 aligns across 7 bases. The CDR3 contains 17 residues. V trimming: 6 bases; J trimming: 1 base; junction bases outside the gene matches: 15. Germline values: CDR1 MNHNY, CDR2 SVGAGI (reference sequence). The CDR3 DNA reads as TGTGCCAGCAGCGCTCCCATCAGGGTCGGGAGGTCCTACGAGCAGTACGTC. It yields the protein CASSAPIRVGRSYEQYV.

This clonotype showed up just a few times. The chain uses TRBV4-1 and TRBJ1-6; D gene ambiguous. Germline V gene lookup returns CDR1 MGHRA and CDR2 YSYEKL. Trimming cost V 0 bases and J 12 bases, with 15 bases left between them. The CDR3 is 15 amino acids. In nucleotides, the CDR3 is TGCGCCAGCAGCCAAGATATCCCAGGCGGCGGACCCCTCCACTTT. It codes for CASSQDIPGGGPLHF.

V gene TRBV6-1 combines with J gene TRBJ2-7; D may be TRBD2 (6 bases). CDR1 MNHNS and CDR2 SASEGT come from the germline V gene. There are 13 residues in the CDR3. Deletions cut 4 bases from V and 7 bases from J, with 14 bases between. CDR3 bases: TGTGCCAGCAGTGTCCAGACCGGGACTGAGCAGTACTTC. It specifies CASSVQTGTEQYF.